The entry below describes one TCR beta chain. Its target is not known. The entry originates in a study of Ad26.COV2.S vaccination and SARS-CoV-2 variants. Trimming stripped 3 bases from V and 2 bases from J, with 4 bases between. CDR1 is LGHDT, CDR2 YNNKEL, per germline (reference sequence). The CDR3 extends over 12 amino acids. Sequencing used immunoSEQ multiplex PCR; TCRdb keeps in-frame clones, though not all of them. Of about 350,000 clones in the sample, 88% were seen once. Treatment specified: roughly 19 received Ad26.COV2.S at low or high dose, single or two shots; roughly 5 received placebo; per-sample allocation not given. Day 63 after the first injection of vaccine or placebo was the sampling time. SARS-CoV-2 spike from the Wuhan strain was encoded by the vaccine, an Ad26 vector. Study findings and constraints: TCR breadth and depth analyses may have underestimated total T cell responses.

This receptor was identified in a person between 18 and 65 years old who received the Ad26.COV2.S COVID-19 vaccine or a placebo. This chain joins TRBV3-1 (or the pseudogene TRBV3-2) and TRBJ1-2; D unclear. The sequences come from peripheral blood, collected in a trial of Ad26.COV2.S vaccine versus placebo. The CDR3 sequence: CASSHRNYGYTF. The CDR3 bases are TGTGCCAGCAGCCACAGGAACTATGGCTACACCTTC.